Sequencing of this TCR beta chain was carried out in a study of blood T cell repertoires in COVID-19. Study context: Acute and convalescent COVID-19 samples came from the United States, Italy and Spain. In each case, the material was cDNA or gDNA derived from T cells, B-cell-depleted T cells, or PBMCs.

The Seattle patients joined while their infection was active and were tracked longitudinally afterward. Trimming pared 5 bases from V and 3 bases from J, leaving 14 bases between. The CDR3 is made up of 14 amino acids. Germline CDR1 and CDR2: SNHLY and FYNNEI. Authors' processing steps: Estimates of nucleated cell counts were drawn from the amplification of reference gene primers. Repertoires were generated with immunoSEQ multiplex PCR, while TCRdb's copy carries only in-frame clones and drops some. V and J calls and clone size follow that table, whereas D and trimming were derived from the DNA. The table includes approximately 210,000 clones, approximately 84% detected once. This clone was recorded only once.

The sequenced material came from peripheral blood. V is TRBV2 and J is TRBJ2-7; D not resolved. The receptor was isolated from a woman older than 75 with COVID-19, enrolled during active disease. The DNA of the CDR3 is TGTGCCAGCAGTATACAGAGCTGGTACTACGAGCAGTACTTC. Protein sequence: CASSIQSWYYEQYF.